Listed below are T cell receptor beta chains from one sample, sequenced in a study of human T cells and chemical hapten exposure. A single record per CDR3 protein comes from TCRdb applying MiXCR to the RACE reads. The table has about 82,000 distinct CDR3 sequences, over 10% seen once; the top ten hold about 5.7%. The starting material was whole blood, obtained in connection with sensitization to the hapten diphenylcyclopropenone (DPC). These receptors were taken from a woman between 50 and 59 years old with alopecia areata. Some clones in this sample may be carry-over from other donors' samples. CDR3s include the opening cysteine and the closing phenylalanine or tryptophan. D genes are given only for firm matches. Expanded clones get a size class; other rows say once, few or many, or leave the size out.

v_call	clone_size	d_call	j_call	cdr3_aa	cdr3_nt
TRBV10-3	few	-	TRBJ2-5	CAISERVQKETQYF	TGTGCCATCAGTGAAAGGGTCCAGAAAGAGACCCAGTACTTC
TRBV12-3/TRBV12-4	many	TRBD1	TRBJ2-3	CASSSRTGPSTDTQYF	TGTGCCAGCAGTTCCCGGACAGGGCCTAGCACAGATACGCAGTATTTT
TRBV29-1	few	-	TRBJ2-4	CSAREASGKNIQYF	TGCAGCGCCAGAGAGGCGTCAGGCAAAAACATTCAGTACTTC
TRBV5-1	-	TRBD1	TRBJ1-6	CASRLTDRNNSPLHF	TGCGCCAGCAGACTGACGGACAGGAATAATTCACCCCTCCACTTT
TRBV5-1	-	-	TRBJ2-5	CASSPGLTMEETQYF	TGCGCCAGCAGCCCGGGACTCACGATGGAAGAGACCCAGTACTTC
TRBV4-1	few	-	TRBJ2-1	CASSQDRLSGLGDREQFF	TGCGCCAGCAGCCAAGATCGACTTTCCGGCTTGGGAGATCGTGAGCAGTTCTTC
TRBV29-1	few	-	TRBJ1-1	CSVDGRGGTEAFF	TGCAGCGTTGACGGTAGGGGAGGAACCGAAGCTTTCTTT
TRBV20-1	-	TRBD2	TRBJ2-5	CSARGPGQREMRETQYF	TGCAGTGCTAGAGGCCCGGGGCAGCGGGAGATGAGAGAGACCCAGTACTTC
TRBV20-1	-	-	TRBJ2-1	CSARRRPGNNEQFF	TGCAGTGCTAGAAGGCGGCCAGGCAACAATGAGCAGTTCTTC
TRBV12-3/TRBV12-4	few	-	TRBJ2-1	CASSLWGALQFF	TGTGCCAGCAGTTTATGGGGGGCTTTGCAGTTCTTC
TRBV7-2	many	-	TRBJ1-1	CASSLAGQNTEAFF	TGTGCCAGCAGCTTAGCGGGGCAAAACACTGAAGCTTTCTTT
TRBV6-2/TRBV6-3	many	TRBD1	TRBJ2-1	CASSSPLLTGTDNEQFF	TGTGCCAGCAGTTCCCCATTACTGACAGGGACAGACAATGAGCAGTTCTTC
TRBV7-9	-	TRBD1	TRBJ2-5	CASSSPDRVRDQETQYF	TGTGCCAGCAGCTCTCCGGACAGGGTTCGGGATCAAGAGACCCAGTACTTC
TRBV12-3/TRBV12-4	many	TRBD1	TRBJ1-5	CASSFGTGVPQHF	TGTGCCAGCAGTTTCGGGACAGGGGTGCCCCAGCATTTT
TRBV2	-	-	TRBJ1-1	CASSVEATEAFF	TGTGCCAGCAGTGTAGAGGCGACTGAAGCTTTCTTT
TRBV20-1	many	TRBD2	TRBJ2-2	CSAEGLAINTGELFF	TGCAGTGCAGAAGGACTAGCGATTAACACCGGGGAGCTGTTTTTT
TRBV7-8	-	TRBD2	TRBJ2-1	CASSPLTERLAGDAFF	TGTGCCAGCAGCCCCCTGACTGAAAGACTAGCGGGAGATGCGTTCTTC
TRBV20-1	-	-	TRBJ2-7	CSARVPSRLQAGYEQYF	TGCAGTGCTAGAGTCCCTTCGCGACTCCAAGCTGGCTACGAGCAGTACTTC
TRBV9	-	-	TRBJ2-1	CASSYRYNEQFF	TGTGCCAGCAGCTATCGCTACAATGAGCAGTTCTTC
TRBV2	few	-	TRBJ2-1	CASMPDNNEQFF	TGTGCCAGCATGCCAGACAACAATGAGCAGTTCTTC
TRBV11-2	many	-	TRBJ2-2	CASSLDFLNTGELFF	TGTGCCAGCAGCTTAGATTTTCTAAACACCGGGGAGCTGTTTTTT
TRBV7-7	-	-	TRBJ2-3	CASSPLGDPRGGDTQYF	TGTGCCAGCAGCCCACTTGGTGACCCCCGAGGAGGAGATACGCAGTATTTT
TRBV3-1	many	TRBD2	TRBJ2-1	CASSQVGLAGGSFYNEQFF	TGTGCCAGCAGCCAAGTCGGACTAGCGGGAGGATCTTTCTACAATGAGCAGTTCTTC
TRBV6-4	many	-	TRBJ1-6	CASSRDSYNSPLHF	TGTGCCAGCAGTCGCGACAGCTATAATTCACCCCTCCACTTT
TRBV30	many	TRBD2	TRBJ2-3	CASGLASDTQYF	TGTGCCTCGGGACTAGCGTCGGATACGCAGTATTTT
TRBV7-2	few	-	TRBJ2-5	CASSLPVDETQYF	TGTGCCAGCAGCTTACCAGTCGACGAGACCCAGTACTTC
TRBV7-6	many	TRBD2	TRBJ2-5	CASSLGSGRAGTNF	TGTGCCAGCAGCTTAGGGAGCGGGAGGGCCGGTACGAACTTC
TRBV6-5	many	-	TRBJ1-2	CASSYTHEGGYGYTF	TGTGCCAGCAGTTACACCCACGAGGGTGGCTATGGCTACACCTTC
TRBV11-2	few	-	TRBJ1-1	CASSLNTVGEAFF	TGTGCCAGCAGCTTAAATACCGTAGGAGAAGCTTTCTTT
TRBV2	-	TRBD1	TRBJ2-1	CASSMRQGKQFF	TGTGCCAGCAGTATGCGACAGGGCAAGCAGTTCTTC
TRBV12-3/TRBV12-4	-	-	TRBJ2-6	CASSPNTGANVLTF	TGTGCCAGCAGTCCTAATACCGGGGCCAACGTCCTGACTTTC
TRBV7-9	many	TRBD1	TRBJ2-2	CASSYTLGQGPTGELFF	TGTGCCAGCAGCTACACTCTCGGACAGGGACCTACCGGGGAGCTGTTTTTT
TRBV27	-	-	TRBJ2-7	CASSRGPEQYF	TGTGCCAGCAGTCGAGGTCCCGAGCAGTACTTC
TRBV5-1	-	-	TRBJ2-3	CASSGSRGYTDTQYF	TGCGCCAGCAGCGGGAGCCGCGGATACACAGATACGCAGTATTTT
TRBV12-3/TRBV12-4	-	-	TRBJ2-2	CASSLKGSNTGELFF	TGTGCCAGCAGTTTAAAGGGGTCGAACACCGGGGAGCTGTTTTTT
TRBV6-4	-	-	TRBJ2-1	CASSREWTYNEQFF	TGTGCCAGCAGTCGGGAGTGGACCTACAATGAGCAGTTCTTC
TRBV28	few	TRBD1	TRBJ1-2	CASSLPQRGTAHDYGYTF	TGTGCCAGCAGTTTACCCCAACGTGGGACAGCGCATGACTATGGCTACACCTTC
TRBV29-1	once	-	TRBJ1-4	CSVDSNEKLFF	TGCAGCGTTGATTCGAATGAAAAACTGTTTTTT
TRBV12-3/TRBV12-4	many	TRBD1	TRBJ1-1	CASSQQGANTEAFF	TGTGCCAGCAGTCAACAGGGGGCGAACACTGAAGCTTTCTTT
TRBV18	many	TRBD1	TRBJ1-5	CASSPPPRQGVRSNQPQHF	TGTGCCAGCTCACCACCTCCGAGACAGGGTGTTAGGAGCAATCAGCCCCAGCATTTT
TRBV12-3/TRBV12-4	-	TRBD2	TRBJ2-1	CASSYPTSGTPWNEQFF	TGTGCCAGCAGTTACCCGACTAGCGGGACCCCTTGGAATGAGCAGTTCTTC
TRBV10-3	few	-	TRBJ2-7	CAIILQDRYEQYF	TGTGCCATCATTTTACAGGACCGCTACGAGCAGTACTTC
TRBV20-1	many	TRBD2	TRBJ2-3	CSARYSGRADDTQYF	TGCAGTGCTAGGTATAGCGGGAGGGCCGATGATACGCAGTATTTT
TRBV10-1	many	TRBD1	TRBJ2-3	CASSTTGATDTQYF	TGCGCCAGCAGCACAACAGGGGCCACAGATACGCAGTATTTT
TRBV11-1	few	-	TRBJ2-5	CASSRVQLGAQETQYF	TGTGCCAGCAGCCGCGTCCAACTAGGGGCCCAAGAGACCCAGTACTTC
TRBV20-1	-	-	TRBJ2-3	CSARKQGPDTQYF	TGCAGTGCTAGGAAGCAGGGTCCAGATACGCAGTATTTT
TRBV20-1	-	TRBD1	TRBJ1-5	CSAPGQGRLGNQPQHF	TGCAGTGCTCCCGGACAGGGGCGGTTGGGCAATCAGCCCCAGCATTTT
TRBV5-4	few	TRBD1	TRBJ2-1	CASSQEGGTYNEQFF	TGTGCCAGCAGCCAGGAAGGGGGCACCTACAATGAGCAGTTCTTC
TRBV7-6	few	-	TRBJ1-1	CASSLVFGSTEAFF	TGTGCCAGCAGCTTAGTATTCGGGAGTACTGAAGCTTTCTTT
TRBV12-3/TRBV12-4	-	-	TRBJ1-1	CASSWGLNTEAFF	TGTGCCAGCAGTTGGGGGCTAAACACTGAAGCTTTCTTT
TRBV10-2	few	-	TRBJ2-1	CASSESGSNEQFF	TGCGCCAGCAGTGAGTCAGGGTCCAATGAGCAGTTCTTC
TRBV5-4	few	-	TRBJ2-3	CASSLFSSGTDTQYF	TGTGCCAGCAGCTTGTTCTCCAGCGGGACAGATACGCAGTATTTT
TRBV5-6	-	-	TRBJ2-7	CASTSATAYEQYF	TGTGCCAGCACTTCTGCTACCGCCTACGAGCAGTACTTC
TRBV29-1	few	-	TRBJ1-1	CSVVGGAGNTEAFF	TGCAGCGTTGTGGGGGGCGCCGGGAACACTGAAGCTTTCTTT
TRBV11-2	-	-	TRBJ2-7	CASSSLSGTPYEQYF	TGTGCCAGCAGCTCGCTTTCCGGGACACCCTACGAGCAGTACTTC